This T cell receptor (beta chain) derives from a study of shared clonotypes between healthy human individuals. Study overall: Three plates each covered CD4 naive and memory; CD8 naive two, CD8 memory one.

In the CD4+ fraction, cells were divided into CD45RA+ naive and CD45RA-negative memory subsets. Clones were read by immunoSEQ multiplex PCR, and TCRdb kept only the in-frame ones, dropping some. The sample holds 850,000 to 1,100,000 clones; approximately 80% are singletons and the top ten take about 0.94%. Details on this clone: No antigen is known for it.

The study's findings and limits: In having few donors, the study represented limited genetic and exposure-history diversity.

The source is a man younger than 30 in good health. Some clones in this sample may be carry-over from other donors' samples. The source material was memory CD4+ T cells from PBMCs. The subset denotes: CD45RA-negative fraction.

The CDR3 protein is CASRRRRGEETQYF. Here the CDR3 DNA reads TGTGCCAGCAGACGCCGGCGTGGGGAAGAGACCCAGTACTTC. The chain is built from TRBV7-8 and TRBJ2-5; D gene uncertain. The CDR3 has 14 amino acids. Germline values: CDR1 SGHVS, CDR2 FQNEAQ. The ends were cut back, 6 bases at V and 3 bases at J, with 14 bases in the middle.